This T cell receptor (beta chain) was identified in a study of CD8 T cells in ankylosing spondylitis (dated by TCRdb to 2015 to 2018). In terms of the full investigation: T cell receptor beta repertoires were profiled in healthy donors and ankylosing spondylitis patients so that disease-linked TCR variants could be found. The whole study cohort included under 140 healthy donors and 25 or so ankylosing spondylitis patients. Samples of peripheral blood were taken, and for ankylosing spondylitis patients, synovial fluid was collected as well.

Sequencing was performed on an Illumina HiSeq 2500. Quantitative 5'-RACE with molecular barcodes was used to prepare TCR beta libraries. The paper's processing steps were these. A new computational method, built on a probabilistic model of VDJ rearrangement, was used to identify disease-linked TCR variants. The raw public reads went through TCRdb reprocessing: fastp at Q25, MiXCR clone calling, in-frame beta chains kept. Rows merge per CDR3 protein into single entries with the most common DNA and genes. The V and J calls reflect TCRdb's pipeline rather than the authors' work. The sample yields about 360,000 distinct CDR3 sequences; about 20% were counted once. The top ten clones comprise around 12% of the sample. What the authors observed across the whole study: Some TCR beta motif variants had previously been reported in synovial fluid and blood of reactive arthritis patients, which suggested common disease-initiation mechanisms. A TCR beta motif of eight highly homologous amino acid variants appeared characteristic of blood from ankylosing spondylitis patients. The disease-linked clones had a CD8+ phenotype and were found at relatively low frequencies in peripheral blood. The disease-linked clones were reported to be significantly enriched in matched synovial fluid samples from ankylosing spondylitis patients.

Per the germline V gene (reference sequence), DFQATT is the CDR1 and SNEGSKA is the CDR2. CDR3 length: 13 amino acids, cysteine to phenylalanine. The read is trimmed to its CDR3 DNA, 39 bases read in frame from base 1. V loses 5 bases of germline sequence and J loses 7 bases, and the interval between the two ends is 15 bases. This clonotype has only a few counts. Its antigen target is currently unknown. Base quality data are lacking; no much larger clone is found one base away. The specimen was blood, either unsorted or a sorted T cell fraction (not recorded which). This receptor chain uses TRBV20-1 and TRBJ2-1; no D gene can be assigned with confidence. The receptor was derived from a male donor with ankylosing spondylitis or in good health (not recorded which). The sequenced DNA is TGCAGTGCTTTCCAGACTGGCGAGAATGAGCAGTTCTTC. It translates as CSAFQTGENEQFF.